The subject of this entry is one T cell receptor beta chain. The data were taken from a study of blood T cell repertoires in COVID-19. Overall study: The study drew acute and convalescent COVID-19 samples from the United States, Italy and Spain. PBMCs, B-cell-depleted T cells, or T cells provided the cDNA or gDNA that made up the material.

Original processing notes: Quantification of nucleated cells was approximated via reference gene primer amplification. TCRdb keeps only in-frame clones here, not all; method: immunoSEQ multiplex PCR. The V and J calls and the clone size are those of that table, but D and trimming were determined from the DNA. The profile shows 88,000 or so clones, around four fifths of them singletons. Trimming shortened V by 1 base and J by 6 bases, and 8 bases separated the two germline ends. CDR3 length equals 13 residues. Germline V gene sequence: CDR1 SEHNR, CDR2 FQNEAQ (reference sequence). The chain recombines TRBV7-9 with TRBJ2-3; no firm D call. This TCR was sampled from a human donor in a cohort sampled during active COVID-19. Sequencing input: peripheral blood. CDR3 DNA sequence: TGTGCCAGCAGCTTAGGTTTCCCGGATACGCAGTATTTT. Protein sequence: CASSLGFPDTQYF.